The rows below give T cell receptor beta chains drawn from one sample of a study of blood T cell repertoires in COVID-19. TCRdb's table, derived via immunoSEQ multiplex PCR, lists solely in-frame clones and lacks some. The sample has 180,000 or so clones, about nine tenths seen once. The specimen sequenced was peripheral blood. The receptors derive from a young man with active or convalescent COVID-19. CDR3s include the opening cysteine and the closing phenylalanine or tryptophan. D genes are given only for firm matches.

d_call,v_call,j_call,cdr3_nt,cdr3_aa
NA,TRBV6-2/TRBV6-3,TRBJ2-4,TGTGCCAGCAGTTCTCGGCGGGTACTAGCCAAAAACATTCAGTACTTC,CASSSRRVLAKNIQYF
TRBD2,TRBV28,TRBJ2-2,TGTGCCAGCAGTCAGCTAGCGGGGGACACCGGGGAGCTGTTTTTT,CASSQLAGDTGELFF
TRBD1,TRBV18,TRBJ1-2,TGTGCCAGCTCACCAGAGACAGGGAGTAATGGCTACACCTTC,CASSPETGSNGYTF
TRBD1,TRBV5-4,TRBJ2-1,TGTGCCAGCAGCTCTTTTGGACAGGTTTGGAATGAGCAGTTCTTC,CASSSFGQVWNEQFF
TRBD1,TRBV30,TRBJ2-7,TGTGCCTGGAGTGTAGGGACAGACCCCTACGAGCAGTACTTC,CAWSVGTDPYEQYF
NA,TRBV11-2,TRBJ1-1,TGTGCCAGCAGCTTAGGCAGGGGTTTTTTGGTGGGCACTGAAGCTTTCTTT,CASSLGRGFLVGTEAFF
TRBD2,TRBV5-1,TRBJ2-1,TGCGCCAGCAGCCTTCTAGCGGGAGGAGCATACAATGAGCAGTTCTTC,CASSLLAGGAYNEQFF
NA,TRBV2,TRBJ1-6,TGTGCCAGCAGTGCACAACGTACGGAGTCACCCCTCCACTTT,CASSAQRTESPLHF
NA,TRBV4-3,TRBJ1-1,TGCGCCAGCAGCCTCCGGTCGGGGTATGGCACTGAAGCTTTCTTT,CASSLRSGYGTEAFF
NA,TRBV28,TRBJ1-1,TGTGCCGGCTCAAGAGACATGAACACTGAAGCTTTCTTT,CAGSRDMNTEAFF
NA,TRBV30,TRBJ1-1,TGTGCCTGGAGTGTACCAATCCTGGGGCAAAACACTGAAGCTTTCTTT,CAWSVPILGQNTEAFF